One sample yielded the 4 T cell receptor beta chains listed below, sequenced in a study of cytomegalovirus exposure and HLA in healthy donors (dated by TCRdb to between 2016 and 2019). To prepare the library, the immunoSEQ multiplex PCR assay was applied. The table was pulled from immuneACCESS by TCRdb, which kept in-frame rearrangements only. Such tables lose some clones; where checked, under half of the loss comes from unresolved V genes, and the rest has no known cause. The sample includes about 160,000 clones, with around 81% observed a single time. The top ten constitute around 2.4% of the sample. Sequenced sample: PBMCs. The source is a man aged 30 to 39 in good health and CMV-seropositive.

V gene TRBV2 combines with J gene TRBJ1-1; D is perhaps TRBD1 (6 bases). The CDR3 extends over 13 amino acids. Germline CDR1 SNHLY, CDR2 FYNNEI. V lost 3 bases to trimming and J lost 3 bases, with 8 bases between them. CDR3: CASSERQDTEAFF. Here the CDR3 DNA reads TGTGCCAGCAGTGAGCGACAGGACACTGAAGCTTTCTTT.

This rearrangement joins TRBV7-2 to TRBJ2-3; 8 nucleotides line up with TRBD2. CDR1 and CDR2 from the germline V gene are SGHTA and FQGNSA. V gave up 2 bases and J gave up 1 base; unmatched junction bases: 2. The CDR3 covers 15 residues. CDR3 DNA: TGTGCCAGCAGCTTACCGACTAGCGGCACAGATACGCAGTATTTT. Translating gives CASSLPTSGTDTQYF. The whole variable domain, filled in from reference TRBV7-2 and TRBJ2-3, reads GAGVSQSPSNKVTEKGKDVELRCDPISGHTALYWYRQSLGQGLEFLIYFQGNSAPDKSGLPSDRFSAERTGGSVSTLTIQRTQQEDSAVYLCASSLPTSGTDTQYFGPGTRLTVL.

The V gene is TRBV28, the J gene TRBJ1-3, with 7 bases fitting TRBD1. J gave up 3 bases and V 6 bases, and 8 bases lay outside the gene matches. Germline values: CDR1 MDHEN, CDR2 SYDVKM. This CDR3 is 15 amino acids long. The CDR3 is CASRAFRGYGNTIYF. The CDR3 DNA is TGTGCCAGCAGAGCATTCAGGGGGTATGGAAACACCATATATTTT.

Written as DNA, the CDR3 is TGTGCCAGCAGCCCAAACTACAATGAGCAGTTCTTC. Translating it yields CASSPNYNEQFF. The chain recombines TRBV27 with TRBJ2-1, with no clear D. The germline V gene has CDR1 MNHEY and CDR2 SMNVEV (reference sequence). Trimming cost V 6 bases and J 3 bases, with 6 bases left between them. The CDR3 runs to 12 residues.